Below, 3 T cell receptor beta chains from the same sample are listed, as sequenced in a study of T cells after yellow fever vaccination. TCRdb analysed the 5' RACE reads with MiXCR anew, one entry per CDR3 protein. The sample holds under 700,000 distinct CDR3 sequences, around a sixth seen once. Specimen: PBMCs, collected around 5 days after the first yellow fever vaccination. Receptors were obtained from a man younger than 35 who received the YFV17D yellow fever vaccine.

This clonotype has a count of ten or more. The rearrangement links TRBV12-3 or TRBV12-4 to TRBJ2-2; 7 bases are a match to TRBD1. The CDR3 totals 17 residues. V trimming: 6 bases; J trimming: 0 bases; junction bases outside the gene matches: 10. This chain's CDR3 is CASSGKGAIANTGELFF. The CDR3, as DNA: TGTGCCAGCAGCGGAAAGGGGGCAATCGCGAACACCGGGGAGCTGTTTTTT.

This clonotype was seen a handful of times. The V call is TRBV29-1, the J call TRBJ1-4; the match to TRBD1 covers 7 bases. Germline CDR1 and CDR2: SQVTM and ANQGSEA. Trimming removed 3 bases from V and 6 bases from J; junction bases left unmatched: 13. The CDR3 consists of 16 residues. CDR3 protein: CSVEELQGNPDEKLFF. CDR3 sequence (DNA): TGCAGCGTTGAGGAATTACAGGGGAATCCGGATGAAAAACTGTTTTTT. Together with reference TRBV29-1 and TRBJ1-4, the CDR3 gives the full variable domain: SAVISQKPSRDICQRGTSLTIQCQVDSQVTMMFWYRQQPGQSLTLIATANQGSEATYESGFVIDKFPISRPNLTFSTLTVSNMSPEDSSIYLCSVEELQGNPDEKLFFGSGTQLSVL.

The gene calls are TRBV7-2 and TRBJ1-4; 9 bases match TRBD1. The CDR3 is 16 residues long. The V gene end was trimmed by 4 bases and the J gene end by 0 bases; junction bases not matched to a gene: 3. CDR1 is SGHTA and CDR2 is FQGNSA in the germline V gene. The CDR3: CASSWDRATTNEKLFF. The CDR3 region has the DNA TGTGCCAGCAGCTGGGACAGGGCCACAACTAATGAAAAACTGTTTTTT.